This T cell receptor beta chain was sequenced for a study of patients and donors after allogeneic stem cell transplantation. This clonotype appeared a few times. TCRdb ran MiXCR on the RT-PCR reads and lists one entry per CDR3 protein. The sample contains about 400,000 distinct CDR3 sequences, around 15% of which appear only once. The CDR3 consists of 19 residues. CDR1 SGHAT and CDR2 FQDESV come from the germline V gene (reference sequence). V was trimmed by 5 bases and J by 7 bases, leaving 29 bases between them. This chain joins TRBV11-1 and TRBJ1-4; D gene ambiguous. The sequencing input was blood, either unsorted or a sorted T cell fraction (not recorded which). This receptor was obtained from a human donor who was either an allogeneic HSCT recipient or a stem cell or donor lymphocyte infusion donor (not recorded which). It is not recorded whose cells these are; they may come from a transplant donor. The CDR3 loop reads CASSPTSGILRMVAEKLFF. The CDR3 coding sequence is TGTGCCAGCAGCCCCACTAGCGGGATTTTAAGAATGGTCGCTGAAAAACTGTTTTTT. Together with reference TRBV11-1 and TRBJ1-4, the CDR3 gives the full variable domain: EAEVAQSPRYKITEKSQAVAFWCDPISGHATLYWYRQILGQGPELLVQFQDESVVDDSQLPKDRFSAERLKGVDSTLKIQPAELGDSAMYLCASSPTSGILRMVAEKLFFGSGTQLSVL.